This TCR beta chain was recovered during a study of OX40 agonist ivuxolimab in advanced cancers. Autoimmune disease history or systemic immunosuppression led to patients being barred. The data were produced by immunoSEQ multiplex PCR, yet TCRdb's version contains in-frame clones alone and is incomplete. The sample yields roughly 67,000 clones, around 93% seen once. V gave up 1 base and J gave up 4 bases, with 14 bases separating them. The CDR3 sequence is 16 residues long. The germline CDR1 and CDR2 sequences are WSHSY and SAAADI. This chain connects TRBV10-2 to TRBJ1-5; a possible D gene is TRBD1 (6 bases). The clonotype comes from an adult with an advanced solid tumor such as melanoma, head and neck, liver or kidney cancer. The specimen was CD4+ or CD8+ T cells sorted from blood, collected in a trial of the OX40 agonist ivuxolimab. The CDR3 sequence is CASSEFRGEGNQPQHF. DNA for the CDR3: TGCGCCAGCAGTGAGTTCAGGGGAGAAGGGAATCAGCCCCAGCATTTT.